Presented here are 13 T cell receptor beta chains from one specimen sequenced in a study of prognosis after radiotherapy for stage I lung cancer. From genomic DNA, two-round multiplex PCR was used to amplify TCR beta CDR3. Primers were specific to each TRBV and TRBJ gene in first-round PCR. TCRdb re-called the multiplex PCR reads through MiXCR, storing one row per CDR3 protein. Of just under 20,000 distinct CDR3 sequences in the sample, about 26% were seen once. Specimen: PBMCs, collected before or after stereotactic body radiation therapy (not recorded which). The receptors were gathered from a donor aged 50 or older with non-small cell lung cancer.

This clonotype has just a few counts. A far bigger clonotype differs at one base, so this is likely a read error. The chain is built from TRBV6-2 or TRBV6-3 and TRBJ1-5; 9 nucleotides line up with TRBD1. The CDR3 extends over 13 amino acids. Germline lookup yields CDR1 MNHEY and CDR2 SVGEGT. This chain's CDR3 is CASSGDRVQPHHF. The CDR3, as DNA: TGTGCCAGCAGTGGGGACAGGGTCCAGCCCCATCATTTT.

About this clonotype: With a much larger clone just one base away, this may be a read error. The chain joins TRBV7-6 to TRBJ1-5; D remains unclear. The CDR3 consists of 14 residues. Germline CDR1 and CDR2: SGHVS and FNYEAQ. V lost 1 base and J 8 bases, leaving 12 bases between the germline ends. As DNA, the CDR3 is TGTGCCAGCAGCTTAGATGGCGGGAATAAGCCCCAGCATTTT. This encodes CASSLDGGNKPQHF.

Notes on this clonotype: It may be a read error: a sequence one base away is much more abundant. V gene TRBV28 combines with J gene TRBJ2-1, with 10 bases that match TRBD2. CDR3 size: 16 residues. Germline CDR1 reads MDHEN; CDR2 reads SYDVKM. DNA for the CDR3: TGTGTCAGCAGACCTCCTAGCGGGAGTGCTTACAATGAGCAGTTCTTC. Translated, it gives CVSRPPSGSAYNEQFF.

The CDR3 loop is CASSSWGGAPYNEQFF. The CDR3 DNA sequence: TGCGCCAGCAGCTCGTGGGGGGGTGCCCCCTACAATGAGCAGTTCTTC. The chain recombines TRBV5-1 with TRBJ2-1; TRBD2 matches 7 bases. The CDR3 is 16 amino acids. V was pared by 3 bases and J by 2 bases, with 8 bases of the junction left unmatched. Germline CDR1 SGHRS, CDR2 YFSETQ.

The table lists this clonotype with a count of one. Because the CDR3's place on the DNA is in doubt, the DNA is left out and the CDR3 is given as listed by TCRdb. This chain joins TRBV20-1 and TRBJ1-2. The CDR3 spans 14 amino acids, including both terminal residues. The germline V gene encodes CDR1 DFQATT and CDR2 SNEGSKA (reference sequence). CDR3 loop: CSAARDNTNYGCTF.

This clonotype was seen repeatedly, ten times or more. This may be a read error, as it is one base from a much larger clone. J is TRBJ2-1 and V is TRBV28; 10 nucleotides align to TRBD2. Germline V CDR1 and CDR2: MDHEN, SYDVKM. The V segment lost 5 bases and the J segment 0 bases; nucleotides outside the gene matches: 22. This CDR3 region has 22 residues. The CDR3 protein is CASSSPSLTSGEGASSYNEQFF. The CDR3 coding sequence is TGTGCCAGCAGTAGTCCCTCCCTCACTAGCGGGGAAGGAGCTAGCTCCTACAATGAGCAGTTCTTC.

This clonotype was observed at least ten times. This chain uses TRBV7-6 with TRBJ2-5, with D perhaps TRBD1 (6 bases). This CDR3 has 14 residues. CDR1 SGHVS and CDR2 FNYEAQ come from the germline V gene. V was cut by 5 bases and J by 0 bases, with 10 bases left in between. CDR3 residues: CASSLDSDQETQYF. Written as DNA, the CDR3 is TGTGCCAGCAGCCTGGACAGCGACCAAGAGACCCAGTACTTC.

Comment on this clonotype: One base away lies a much larger clone, so this may be a sequencing read error. The rearrangement links TRBV6-5 to TRBJ2-5, with unresolved D. The CDR3 spans 13 residues. CDR1 is MNHEY, CDR2 SVGAGI, per germline. The DNA of the CDR3 is TGTGCCAGCAGTTACACGGAACAAGAGACCCGGTACTTC. Residues: CASSYTEQETRYF.

At least ten counts were recorded for this clonotype. The V and J genes are TRBV29-1 and TRBJ1-2; D is unclear. This CDR3 is built from 11 residues. V was cut by 2 bases and J by 6 bases, with 7 bases left in between. Germline CDR1 SQVTM, CDR2 ANQGSEA. The DNA of the CDR3 is TGCAGCGTTGAATGGGCAGATGGCTACACCTTC. This translates into CSVEWADGYTF.

The sample holds many counts of this clonotype. This rearrangement joins TRBV18 to TRBJ1-6; D possibly corresponds to TRBD1 (6 bases). The V and J ends lost 1 base and 7 bases respectively, with 14 bases between them. The CDR3 runs to 16 residues. The germline V gene has CDR1 KGHSH and CDR2 LQKENI. CDR3 sequence reads: CASSPQGRGMNSPLHF. The CDR3, as DNA: TGTGCCAGCTCACCACAGGGGAGGGGGATGAATTCACCCCTCCACTTT.

This clonotype showed up many times. The chain links TRBV18 to TRBJ2-1; 10 positions agree with TRBD1. V was pared by 4 bases and J by 7 bases, with 4 bases of the junction left unmatched. This CDR3 comprises 14 residues. Germline CDR1 reads KGHSH; CDR2 reads LQKENI. CDR3 protein: CASSQRQGANEQFF. DNA for the CDR3: TGTGCCAGCTCACAAAGACAGGGGGCTAATGAGCAGTTCTTC.

This clonotype was seen ten or more times. V usage is TRBV4-1 and J usage is TRBJ2-1; a weak D match, TRBD1 (5 bases). The CDR3 is 12 amino acids. Germline lookup yields CDR1 MGHRA and CDR2 YSYEKL. V dropped 3 bases and J dropped 13 bases, with 13 bases sitting between them. In DNA form, the CDR3 reads TGCGCCAGCAGCCAGTTTTCGGACATTCAGTTCTTC. Amino acids: CASSQFSDIQFF.

About this clonotype itself: One end of the junction varies from germline; a read error may be responsible. The V gene is TRBV11-2, the J gene TRBJ2-2, with D maybe TRBD2 (5 bases). There are 15 residues in the CDR3. The germline V gene encodes CDR1 SGHAT and CDR2 FQNNGV. The DNA for the CDR3 is TGTGCCAGCAGCTACACACGGGCGAACACCGGGGAGCTCTTTTTT. It is translated as CASSYTRANTGELFF.